This T cell receptor (beta chain) is drawn from a study of technical replicates of blood from a few donors. V shed 2 bases and J shed 1 base, with 9 bases lying between them. This CDR3 contains 14 residues. CDR1 MNHEY and CDR2 SMNVEV come from the germline V gene (reference sequence). Sequenced by immunoSEQ multiplex PCR; TCRdb stores in-frame clones only, minus some. The sample consists of about 82,000 clones, roughly nine tenths of them appearing once. The chain has TRBV27 and TRBJ2-7; tentative D call: TRBD2 (6 bases). This clonotype originated in a human donor in good health. The material sequenced was T cells isolated from PBMCs. CDR3 in DNA: TGTGCCAGCAGTTTAGGGGACTCGTCCTACGAGCAGTACTTC. Its translation: CASSLGDSSYEQYF.